This T cell receptor beta chain was sequenced for a study of blood T cell repertoires in COVID-19. As for the study in general: There were acute and convalescent COVID-19 samples, and they came from the United States, Italy and Spain. Sources were T cells, B-cell-depleted T cells, or PBMCs; the material itself was cDNA or gDNA.

Methods used by the authors: Estimation of nucleated cell counts relied on the amplification of reference gene primers. Clones were sequenced by immunoSEQ multiplex PCR, and TCRdb holds only the in-frame ones, with some missing. The V and J calls and clone size come from that table; D and trimming were worked out from the DNA. In the table there are about 160,000 clones, about 81% of which are singletons. The sequenced material came from peripheral blood. The clonotype comes from a human donor in a cohort sampled during active COVID-19.

The CDR3 loop is CASSLSRVGEAFF. As DNA, the CDR3 is TGTGCCAGCAGTTTGAGCAGGGTTGGTGAAGCTTTCTTT. V usage is TRBV12-3 or TRBV12-4 and J usage is TRBJ1-1; a weak D match, TRBD1 (5 bases). V gave up 3 bases and J gave up 7 bases, with 12 bases separating them. The CDR3 runs 13 residues.